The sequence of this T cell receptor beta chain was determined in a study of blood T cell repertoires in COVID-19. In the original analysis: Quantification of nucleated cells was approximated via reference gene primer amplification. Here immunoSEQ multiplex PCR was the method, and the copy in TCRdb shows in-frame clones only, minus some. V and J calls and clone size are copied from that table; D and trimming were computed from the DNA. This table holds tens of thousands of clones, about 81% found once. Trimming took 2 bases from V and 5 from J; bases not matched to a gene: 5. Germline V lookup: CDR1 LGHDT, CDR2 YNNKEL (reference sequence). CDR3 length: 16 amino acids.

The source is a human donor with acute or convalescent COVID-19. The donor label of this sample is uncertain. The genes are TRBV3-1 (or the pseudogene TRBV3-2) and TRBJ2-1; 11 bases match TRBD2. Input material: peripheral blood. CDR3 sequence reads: CASSQPLAGGNNEQFF. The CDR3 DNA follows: TGTGCCAGCAGCCAACCTCTAGCGGGAGGTAACAATGAGCAGTTCTTC.